Listed below are T cell receptor beta chains from one sample, sequenced in a study of CD8+ T cells in alopecia areata. The method was immunoSEQ multiplex PCR; TCRdb's version includes in-frame clones alone and lacks a portion of them. This table has approximately 140,000 clones, roughly nine tenths appearing once. The sequencing used CD8+ T cells sorted from blood, collected at week 4, from a patient treated with tofacitinib. These receptors were taken from a human donor with alopecia areata. Each CDR3 is given with its conserved first and last residue. A D gene is named only where the DNA matches it firmly. The size of a clone is reported for some rows only, either as once, few or many, or as a class for expanded clones.

d_gene,v_gene,abundance,j_gene,CDR3nt,CDR3aa
NA,TRBV27,NA,TRBJ2-7,TGTGCCAGCAGTTTAGGGTTAAGCTACGAGCAGTACTTC,CASSLGLSYEQYF
NA,TRBV19,NA,TRBJ1-5,TGTGCCAGTAGTATAGACATTGGACAGTATAGCAATCAGCCCCAGCATTTT,CASSIDIGQYSNQPQHF
NA,TRBV27,NA,TRBJ2-2,TGTGCCAGCAGTTTAACGGCAGGAGAAAACACCGGGGAGCTGTTTTTT,CASSLTAGENTGELFF
NA,TRBV29-1,NA,TRBJ2-7,TGCAGCGTTGATTTTGTCACGGGGATGGGCTACGAGCAGTACTTC,CSVDFVTGMGYEQYF
NA,TRBV5-5,NA,TRBJ2-2,TGTGCCAGCAGCCCGGGGACGTCCAACACCGGGGAGCTGTTTTTT,CASSPGTSNTGELFF
TRBD2,TRBV27,NA,TRBJ2-7,TGTGCCAGCAGTTTATCGTGGCGGGAGAGCTCCTACGAGCAGTACTTC,CASSLSWRESSYEQYF
TRBD2,TRBV4-1,NA,TRBJ2-3,TGCGCCAGCAGCTTCGGGACTACCGCAAAGGATACGCAGTATTTT,CASSFGTTAKDTQYF
NA,TRBV5-8,NA,TRBJ1-1,TGTGCCAGCAGCTTTGGACAGAATGAAGCTTTCTTT,CASSFGQNEAFF
NA,TRBV11-2,few,TRBJ1-4,TGTGCCAGCAGCGAGACCGGGGGACTGGCTAATGAAAAACTGTTTTTT,CASSETGGLANEKLFF
TRBD2,TRBV6-6,NA,TRBJ2-1,TGTGCCAGCAGCGGGACTAGCGGAGAGCAGTTCTTC,CASSGTSGEQFF